This TCR beta chain came from a study of identical twins. Study-level points and caveats: Not following the same donors, the study drew its conclusions from cross-sectional statistical analysis.

One entry per CDR3 protein results from TCRdb running MiXCR on the 5' RACE reads. This table has some 210,000 distinct CDR3 sequences, roughly 15% appearing once. Germline V gene data show CDR1 as LNHNV and CDR2 as YYDKDF (reference sequence). This CDR3 comprises 12 residues. The V gene lost 3 bases and the J gene lost 8 bases, with 8 bases spanning the gap. This clonotype came up a few times. The antigen remains undetermined. These data also featured in a second study, about T cells expressing NK-cell markers. That investigation notes: Sequencing covered eight donors, seven HCMV-seropositive and one seronegative. Several donors' CD3+CD56-NKG2C+ cells were dominated by the same clonotypes.

The V gene is TRBV15, the J gene TRBJ2-1; D gene unclear. Material for sequencing was CD8+ T cells sorted from blood. The source of this sequence is a woman aged 18-35 years in good health. The CDR3 nucleotides are TGTGCCACCAGCAGTGGCTCGGATGAGCAGTTCTTC. Encoded protein: CATSSGSDEQFF.